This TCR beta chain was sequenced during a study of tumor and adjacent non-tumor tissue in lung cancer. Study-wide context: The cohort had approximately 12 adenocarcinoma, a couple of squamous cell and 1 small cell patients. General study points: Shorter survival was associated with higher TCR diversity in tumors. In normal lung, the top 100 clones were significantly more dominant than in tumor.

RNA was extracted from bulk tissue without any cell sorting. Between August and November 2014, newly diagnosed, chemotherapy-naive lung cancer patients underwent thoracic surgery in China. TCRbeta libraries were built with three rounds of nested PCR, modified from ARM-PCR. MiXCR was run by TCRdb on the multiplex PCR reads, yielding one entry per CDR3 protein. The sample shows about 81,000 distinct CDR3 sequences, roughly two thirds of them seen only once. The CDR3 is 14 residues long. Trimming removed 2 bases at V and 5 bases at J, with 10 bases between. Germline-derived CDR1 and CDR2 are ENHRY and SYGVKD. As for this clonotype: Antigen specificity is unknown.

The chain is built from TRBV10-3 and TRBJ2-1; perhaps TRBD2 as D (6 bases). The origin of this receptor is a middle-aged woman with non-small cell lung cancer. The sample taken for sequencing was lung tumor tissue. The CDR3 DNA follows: TGTGCCATCAGTGAGAGGGTAGCGGACAATGAGCAGTTCTTC. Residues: CAISERVADNEQFF.